These 21 T cell receptor beta chains came from one sample sequenced in a study of blood T cells in healthy people across ages. A J-beta primer mix and a sample-barcoded 5' primer were used in a second PCR of roughly 6 to 12 cycles. TCRdb ran MiXCR on the 5' RACE reads and lists one entry per CDR3 protein. This table has about 1,400,000 distinct CDR3 sequences, 59% appearing once. Material for sequencing was blood. The receptors here all came from a young man in good health.

The rearrangement links TRBV15 to TRBJ2-4, with D possibly being TRBD1 (5 bases). The J call is uncertain, as TRBJ2-7 better fits the DNA end. This CDR3 contains 14 residues. The germline gives CDR1 LNHNV, CDR2 YYDKDF (reference sequence). CDR3 nucleotides: TGTGCCACCAGCAGAGCGAGACAGACCTACGAGCAGTACTTC. Protein: CATSRARQTYEQYF.

This clonotype has just a few counts. The J gene is TRBJ2-5, the V gene TRBV6-2 or TRBV6-3; TRBD2 aligns across 12 bases. J lost 2 bases, V lost 5 bases, and 6 bases had no gene match. Germline CDR1 MNHEY, CDR2 SVGEGT. This CDR3 region has 16 residues. CDR3: CASSKLAGGLQETQYF. The CDR3 region has the DNA TGTGCCAGCAGTAAACTAGCGGGGGGCCTTCAAGAGACCCAGTACTTC.

This clonotype has just a few counts. J is TRBJ2-4 and V is TRBV12-3 or TRBV12-4; D is ambiguous. The CDR3 is 14 residues long. Between the trimmed V and J ends, which lost 5 bases and 3 bases, there was a span of 11 bases. The CDR3 sequence is CASSPDTFKNIQYF. The CDR3 DNA sequence: TGTGCCAGCAGTCCCGACACCTTCAAAAACATTCAGTACTTC.

This chain links TRBV6-5 with TRBJ2-3; 9 bases align to TRBD2. CDR1 is MNHEY and CDR2 is SVGAGI in the germline V gene. J gave up 4 bases and V 2 bases, and 19 bases lay outside the gene matches. This CDR3 spans 20 amino acids. DNA for the CDR3: TGTGCCAGCAGTTACCCGAGCAAAGCGGGGGGACTTCACAGTCCAGATACGCAGTATTTT. This encodes CASSYPSKAGGLHSPDTQYF.

Worth noting for this clonotype: A read error may produce the germline difference seen at one junction end. The chain couples TRBV14 to TRBJ2-1; D gene uncertain. Germline V CDR1 and CDR2: SGHDN, FVKESK. The CDR3 is 15 residues long. This chain's CDR3 is CASSQAGPNYNEKFF. The CDR3 DNA is TGTGCCAGCAGCCAAGCAGGACCGAACTACAATGAGAAGTTCTTC.

A remark on this clonotype: Given the absence of the conserved phenylalanine or tryptophan at the CDR3 end, a read error is likely. The J gene is TRBJ2-1, the V gene TRBV5-1; no reliable D call. Germline V gene lookup returns CDR1 SGHRS and CDR2 YFSETQ. The CDR3 is made up of 14 amino acids. V dropped 0 bases and J dropped 0 bases, with 4 bases sitting between them. CDR3: CASSLVSSYNEQFL. Here the CDR3 DNA reads TGCGCCAGCAGCTTGGTCAGCTCCTACAATGAGCAGTTCTTG.

This rearrangement joins TRBV20-1 to TRBJ2-7; D possibly corresponds to TRBD2 (6 bases). Germline V gene data show CDR1 as DFQATT and CDR2 as SNEGSKA (reference sequence). Trimming took off 5 bases at V and 6 bases at J, with 11 bases between the two ends. This CDR3 spans 11 amino acids. CDR3 sequence (DNA): TGCAGTGCTTTCCACGGGGGCGAGCAGTACTTC. It codes for CSAFHGGEQYF.

This clonotype was observed a handful of times. The V gene is TRBV29-1, the J gene TRBJ2-4; possibly TRBD2 for D (6 bases). The CDR3 is 17 residues long. The germline V and J ends were trimmed by 2 bases and 0 bases, with 17 bases remaining between them. Germline CDR1 SQVTM, CDR2 ANQGSEA. The CDR3 nucleotides are TGCAGCGTTGAACTAGTAGCGGCCCTAGTAGCCAAAAACATTCAGTACTTC. This codes for CSVELVAALVAKNIQYF.

This chain uses TRBV12-3 or TRBV12-4 with TRBJ1-1; D is unresolved. The V end was cut by 5 bases, the J end by 1 base, with 8 bases between. The CDR3 has 13 residues. The CDR3 reads CASSHSGNTEAFF. For the CDR3, the DNA is TGTGCCAGCAGTCATTCTGGGAACACTGAAGCTTTCTTT.

This sequence joins TRBV20-1 and TRBJ1-2; 7 nucleotides line up with TRBD1. Germline V CDR1 and CDR2: DFQATT, SNEGSKA (reference sequence). The ends lost 4 bases at V and 7 bases at J; junction bases unmatched: 15. The CDR3 is made up of 15 amino acids. The CDR3 nucleotides are TGCAGTGCTATTGGGGGAGGGGGCGCCCCGGGTGGCTACACCTTC. As protein: CSAIGGGGAPGGYTF.

J is TRBJ2-4 and V is TRBV9; D is undetermined. The last part of the DNA fits TRBJ2-7 better; the J call may be wrong. This CDR3 is 14 amino acids long. Germline V gives CDR1 SGDLS, CDR2 YYNGEE. The CDR3 loop reads CASSVAVGAREQYF. The CDR3 bases are TGTGCCAGCAGCGTAGCAGTAGGAGCGCGCGAGCAGTACTTC.

The chain links TRBV7-9 to TRBJ1-2; tentatively, D is TRBD1 (5 bases). In germline, CDR1 is SEHNR, CDR2 FQNEAQ (reference sequence). Trimming removed 4 bases at V and 3 bases at J, with 15 bases between. CDR3 length equals 15 residues. Here the CDR3 reads CASSSAAGRDYGYTF. The CDR3, as DNA: TGTGCCAGCAGCTCTGCAGCGGGGCGGGACTATGGCTACACCTTC.

CDR3 in DNA: TGTGCCAGCAGCCCGGACAGTTTTGGGACCCAGTACTTC. This translates into CASSPDSFGTQYF. The chain combines TRBV5-5 with TRBJ2-5; a weak D match, TRBD1 (6 bases). The CDR3 totals 13 residues. Germline CDR1 reads SGHKS; CDR2 reads YYEKEE (reference sequence). Trimming took 4 bases from V and 7 from J, leaving 14 bases between them. Using reference TRBV5-5 and TRBJ2-5 for the parts outside the CDR3, the full variable domain is DAGVTQSPTHLIKTRGQQVTLRCSPISGHKSVSWYQQVLGQGPQFIFQYYEKEERGRGNFPDRFSARQFPNYSSELNVNALLLGDSALYLCASSPDSFGTQYFGPGTRLLVL.

Only a few counts were recorded for this clonotype. The chain combines TRBV4-2 with TRBJ2-1; D might be TRBD1 (5 bases). This CDR3 has 14 residues. V lost 0 bases, J lost 10 bases, and 13 bases lay in between. Germline V gene sequence: CDR1 LGHNA, CDR2 YNFKEQ. The CDR3 loop is CASSQEPQGGEQFF. The CDR3 DNA reads as TGTGCCAGCAGCCAAGAGCCCCAGGGTGGCGAGCAGTTCTTC.

The V and J genes are TRBV29-1 and TRBJ2-4; the D gene is possibly TRBD2 (6 bases). Germline V CDR1 and CDR2: SQVTM, ANQGSEA. This CDR3 contains 14 residues. V was pared by 6 bases and J by 5 bases, with 17 bases between. DNA of the CDR3: TGCAGCGTCCGGACTACATTTGCGGAAAACATTCAGTACTTC. Amino acid sequence: CSVRTTFAENIQYF.

The chain recombines TRBV7-2 with TRBJ2-3; 8 positions match TRBD2. The V gene's germline CDR1 is SGHTA and CDR2 FQGNSA. J gave up 5 bases and V 2 bases, and 12 bases lay outside the gene matches. CDR3 length: 17 amino acids. DNA for the CDR3: TGTGCCAGCAGCTTATTTCAGGGCGGGAGGAAGATAGATACGCAGTATTTT. This codes for CASSLFQGGRKIDTQYF.

The V gene is TRBV7-2, the J gene TRBJ2-3; D is undetermined. Trimming shortened V by 4 bases and J by 4 bases, and 12 bases separated the two germline ends. This CDR3 contains 14 residues. Per the germline V gene, CDR1 is SGHTA and CDR2 is FQGNSA. The CDR3 DNA reads as TGTGCCAGCAGCTCCAACTGGCGTTCAGATACGCAGTATTTT. Amino acids: CASSSNWRSDTQYF.

The chain has TRBV28 and TRBJ2-7; 7 nucleotides align to TRBD2. Germline V gene sequence: CDR1 MDHEN, CDR2 SYDVKM. This CDR3 is built from 16 residues. V gave up 5 bases and J gave up 2 bases; unmatched junction bases: 12. The CDR3 is CASSPPGGFRPYEQYF. The CDR3 nucleotides read TGTGCCAGCAGTCCCCCGGGAGGCTTTCGGCCCTACGAGCAGTACTTC.

This chain joins TRBV7-2 and TRBJ1-1; no definite D call. V was trimmed by 4 bases and J by 3 bases, leaving 12 bases between them. The CDR3 extends over 14 amino acids. Germline V gives CDR1 SGHTA, CDR2 FQGNSA. For the CDR3, the DNA is TGTGCCAGCAGCTCCTTAGGAGGTCACACTGAAGCTTTCTTT. Protein sequence: CASSSLGGHTEAFF.

The gene calls are TRBV4-1 and TRBJ2-1; 8 bases agree with TRBD1. CDR3 length: 15 residues. Looked up from germline, CDR1 is MGHRA and CDR2 is YSYEKL. The junction had 10 bases not matched to a gene; V was cut back by 5 bases and J by 7 bases. The CDR3 loop is CASSTGQGWGNEQFF. The CDR3 DNA reads TGCGCCAGCAGCACTGGACAGGGCTGGGGGAATGAGCAGTTCTTC.

The J gene is TRBJ2-4, the V gene TRBV7-9; TRBD1 agrees at 7 bases. The CDR3 contains 17 residues. The V segment lost 5 bases and the J segment 7 bases; nucleotides outside the gene matches: 17. Germline values: CDR1 SEHNR, CDR2 FQNEAQ (reference sequence). The CDR3 DNA sequence: TGTGCCAGCAGCGTAACAGGGGAGCATAAGATTAGGAACATTCAGTACTTC. Translating it yields CASSVTGEHKIRNIQYF. Full variable domain (remainder filled in from reference TRBV7-9 and TRBJ2-4): DTGVSQNPRHKITKRGQNVTFRCDPISEHNRLYWYRQTLGQGPEFLTYFQNEAQLEKSRLLSDRFSAERPKGSFSTLEIQRTEQGDSAMYLCASSVTGEHKIRNIQYFGAGTRLSVL.